Each of the 16 T cell receptor beta chains below was sequenced from the same sample in a study of T-cell memory formation after mild COVID-19 (dated by TCRdb to the early 2020s). Library method: 5' RACE. The sequencer was an Illumina NovaSeq 6000. TCRdb trimmed public reads at Q25 via fastp, called clones via MiXCR and kept in-frame beta chains. Each record represents a unique CDR3 protein, reported with the most common genes and DNA among its rows. The table for this sample lists 110,000 to 150,000 distinct CDR3 sequences; almost 25% of them were counted only once. The ten biggest clones cover roughly 24% of the sample. What was sequenced was PBMCs or a T cell subset sorted from them (not recorded which). These TCRs come from an adult woman who had mild COVID-19 (a few samples of this study predate the infection). The sample titles of this study are shuffled in the database, so cell type and time point are left out; the donor was told from shared clones.

This clonotype showed up just a few times. The J gene is TRBJ2-3, the V gene TRBV9, with 9 nucleotides matching TRBD2. V trimming: 7 bases; J trimming: 2 bases; junction bases outside the gene matches: 8. The CDR3 spans 15 residues. In germline, CDR1 is SGDLS, CDR2 YYNGEE. The CDR3 protein is CASRSGGLPTDTQYF. As DNA, the CDR3 is TGTGCCAGCCGGAGCGGGGGGTTACCCACAGATACGCAGTATTTT.

The chain combines TRBV3-1 with TRBJ2-1; 7 nucleotides line up with TRBD1. This CDR3 region has 19 residues. Germline trimming cut 0 bases from V and 8 bases from J; bases unmatched to any gene: 19. From germline, CDR1 is LGHDT and CDR2 YNNKEL (reference sequence). The CDR3: CASSQDHPVAGGKAHEQFF. The DNA of the CDR3 is TGTGCCAGCAGCCAAGATCACCCGGTGGCAGGGGGAAAAGCCCATGAGCAGTTCTTC.

The sample holds a few counts of this clonotype. The chain has TRBV9 and TRBJ2-3; perhaps TRBD2 as D (7 bases). Looked up from germline, CDR1 is SGDLS and CDR2 is YYNGEE. Trimming took 3 bases from V and 4 from J, leaving 18 bases between them. The CDR3 covers 16 residues. DNA of the CDR3: TGTGCCAGCAGCGAGGCGGGGGCCGAGCCCTCAGATACGCAGTATTTT. This translates into CASSEAGAEPSDTQYF.

J is TRBJ2-1 and V is TRBV7-8; 7 nucleotides match TRBD1. Trimming at V came to 4 bases and at J to 3 bases, leaving 9 bases not matched to a gene. The germline V gene encodes CDR1 SGHVS and CDR2 FQNEAQ. This CDR3 contains 16 residues. CDR3 nucleotide sequence: TGTGCCAGCAGCTATCCTTACGACAGGGACTACAATGAGCAGTTCTTC. This codes for CASSYPYDRDYNEQFF.

The J gene is TRBJ2-1, the V gene TRBV9; D perhaps matches TRBD1 (5 bases). From germline, CDR1 is SGDLS and CDR2 YYNGEE. The CDR3 loop spans 13 amino acids. The V end was cut by 2 bases, the J end by 8 bases, with 11 bases between. This CDR3 is CASSVQGGDEQFF. As DNA, the CDR3 is TGTGCCAGCAGCGTGCAGGGCGGCGATGAGCAGTTCTTC.

The rearrangement links TRBV7-8 to TRBJ2-7; the D gene is possibly TRBD2 (5 bases). Germline CDR1 and CDR2: SGHVS and FQNEAQ. The V and J ends lost 4 bases and 4 bases respectively, with 14 bases between them. The CDR3 has 14 amino acids. The CDR3 nucleotides read TGTGCCAGCAGCTCCTTAGGGAGTTCGTACGAGCAGTACTTC. As protein: CASSSLGSSYEQYF.

This clonotype was observed a handful of times. This chain joins TRBV20-1 and TRBJ1-2; weak D call: TRBD1 (6 bases). V lost 3 bases, J lost 2 bases, and 13 bases lay in between. This CDR3 is built from 14 residues. Germline values: CDR1 DFQATT, CDR2 SNEGSKA (reference sequence). The CDR3 here is CSASHPDRNYGYTF. CDR3 nucleotides: TGCAGTGCTAGTCACCCAGACAGGAACTATGGCTACACCTTC.

In its sample, this clonotype was seen once. The chain carries TRBV9 and TRBJ2-1; 9 nucleotides agree with TRBD1. Germline V gene sequence: CDR1 SGDLS, CDR2 YYNGEE. With 5 bases clipped from V and 6 bases from J, the junction kept 9 bases outside the gene matches. The CDR3 sequence is 15 residues long. The CDR3 is CASSDWDRESNEQFF. The DNA for the CDR3 is TGTGCCAGCAGTGACTGGGACAGGGAGTCCAATGAGCAGTTCTTC.

The J gene is TRBJ1-1, the V gene TRBV20-1, with TRBD1 as a possible D gene (6 bases). Germline V gene sequence: CDR1 DFQATT, CDR2 SNEGSKA (reference sequence). This CDR3 comprises 17 residues. V was pared by 0 bases and J by 7 bases, with 24 bases between. As DNA, the CDR3 is TGCAGTGCTAGAGATTTTAAGGATGGGGGGCTGGACGGTGAAGCTTTCTTT. Protein: CSARDFKDGGLDGEAFF.

The genes are TRBV12-3 or TRBV12-4 and TRBJ2-5; the D is unclear. V lost 1 base and J lost 4, with 7 bases in between. This CDR3 comprises 13 residues. CDR3: CASSLGVPETQYF. CDR3 in DNA: TGTGCCAGCAGTTTAGGGGTACCAGAGACCCAGTACTTC.

The gene calls are TRBV3-1 and TRBJ2-7; D remains ambiguous. Germline V gene sequence: CDR1 LGHDT, CDR2 YNNKEL (reference sequence). V lost 0 bases, J lost 3 bases, and 6 bases lay in between. This CDR3 has 13 residues. Here the CDR3 DNA reads TGTGCCAGCAGCCAAGATTATCACTACGAGCAGTACTTC. Its translation is CASSQDYHYEQYF.

CDR3 residues: CASSPSGLAGGETQYF. The CDR3 region has the DNA TGTGCCAGCAGCCCGTCGGGACTAGCGGGGGGGGAGACCCAGTACTTC. The V gene is TRBV7-8, the J gene TRBJ2-5; 16 bases map to TRBD2. Germline V gene lookup returns CDR1 SGHVS and CDR2 FQNEAQ. The ends lost 5 bases at V and 5 bases at J; junction bases unmatched: 5. This CDR3 comprises 16 residues.

This clonotype was seen a few times. The chain has TRBV9 and TRBJ2-7; 10 bases map to TRBD2. Germline assignment: CDR1 SGDLS and CDR2 YYNGEE. The CDR3 sequence is 14 residues long. The V gene end was trimmed by 0 bases and the J gene end by 5 bases; junction bases not matched to a gene: 2. The CDR3 DNA reads as TGTGCCAGCAGCGTAGGAAGCGGGAGGGACGAGCAGTACTTC. Translated: CASSVGSGRDEQYF.

V gene TRBV29-1 combines with J gene TRBJ2-7; TRBD1 is a possible D gene (6 bases). V was pared by 7 bases and J by 6 bases, with 13 bases between. The germline V gene has CDR1 SQVTM and CDR2 ANQGSEA. CDR3 length equals 11 residues. The CDR3 bases are TGCAGCGGCCTACAGGGAGCCGAGCAGTACTTC. Translated, it gives CSGLQGAEQYF.

This clonotype occurred a few times. This sequence joins TRBV7-9 and TRBJ2-3; a weak D match, TRBD1 (5 bases). The V end was cut by 1 base, the J end by 3 bases, with 11 bases between. Germline V gene data show CDR1 as SEHNR and CDR2 as FQNEAQ (reference sequence). This CDR3 is 15 amino acids long. For the CDR3, the DNA is TGTGCCAGCAGCTTAGAGGGGCGCTGGACAGATACGCAGTATTTT. Translated: CASSLEGRWTDTQYF.

The sample holds a few counts of this clonotype. V is TRBV9 and J is TRBJ2-7; perhaps TRBD1 as D (6 bases). The ends were cut back, 1 base at V and 5 bases at J, with 13 bases in the middle. CDR3 length equals 14 residues. CDR1 and CDR2 (germline): SGDLS, YYNGEE. The CDR3 nucleotides are TGTGCCAGCAGCGTAAGCGACAGGTCCCACGAGCAGTACTTC. Translated: CASSVSDRSHEQYF.